This T cell receptor (beta chain) stems from a study of shared clonotypes between healthy human individuals. Clones were sequenced by immunoSEQ multiplex PCR, and TCRdb holds only the in-frame ones, with some missing. Seen here are approximately 2.5 million clones, under 95% observed once, and the top ten hold 0.36%. CDR1 and CDR2 from the germline V gene are SGHNT and YYREEE (reference sequence). This CDR3 is 18 amino acids long. Trimming removed 0 bases from V and 4 bases from J, with 23 bases in between. This receptor was taken from a man between 18 and 29 years old in good health. Some clones in this sample may be carry-over from other donors' samples. Source material: naive CD4+ T cells from PBMCs. Subset meaning: CD45RA+ positively selected. This chain uses TRBV5-4 with TRBJ2-7, with D perhaps being TRBD1 or TRBD2 (6 bases each). The CDR3 here is CASSLAGAGAGYRYEQYF. The DNA for the CDR3 is TGTGCCAGCAGCTTGGCGGGGGCCGGGGCGGGATATCGGTACGAGCAGTACTTC.